These T cell receptor beta chains were read from a single sample in a study of T cell responses to AZD1222 COVID-19 vaccine. Profiling relied on immunoSEQ multiplex PCR, and the TCRdb table lists in-frame clones only, not all of them. This sample has roughly 30,000 clones; around 90% occur once, and the top ten carry roughly 1.3%. Sequences were derived from peripheral blood, sampled on day 0 of AZD1222 vaccination. These TCRs come from an adult in good health. Both conserved end residues are part of each CDR3. Fields, in order: V gene, clone size, J gene, D gene, CDR3 protein, CDR3 DNA. D genes are given only for firm matches. Clone size, where shown, is once, few, many, or a class for clones that have expanded.

V: TRBV3-1/TRBV3-2; size: few; J: TRBJ2-1; D: TRBD2; CDR3: CASSLHTGTSGRGEQFF; DNA: TGTGCCAGCAGCCTCCACACCGGGACTAGCGGGAGAGGGGAGCAGTTCTTC
V: TRBV10-3; size: .; J: TRBJ1-5; D: TRBD1; CDR3: CAISESIQGQAQHF; DNA: TGTGCCATCAGTGAATCCATACAGGGGCAAGCCCAGCATTTT
V: TRBV5-6; size: .; J: TRBJ2-4; D: .; CDR3: CASSSGRHQYF; DNA: TGTGCCAGCAGTTCCGGGAGACATCAGTACTTC
V: TRBV4-1; size: .; J: TRBJ2-1; D: .; CDR3: CASSQDMEGYNEQFF; DNA: TGCGCCAGCAGCCAAGATATGGAGGGATACAATGAGCAGTTCTTC
V: TRBV21-1; size: .; J: TRBJ2-1; D: .; CDR3: CASTGTEFYFLRVRKQFF; DNA: TGTGCCAGCACCGGGACGGAGTTTTACTTTTTGCGGGTTCGGAAGCAGTTCTTC
V: TRBV9; size: .; J: TRBJ2-7; D: .; CDR3: CASSGEDSSYEQYF; DNA: TGTGCCAGCAGCGGAGAGGACAGCTCCTACGAGCAGTACTTC
V: TRBV4-1; size: .; J: TRBJ2-2; D: .; CDR3: CAGGERVGELFF; DNA: TGCGCCGGAGGGGAAAGAGTTGGGGAGCTGTTTTTT
V: TRBV28; size: .; J: TRBJ1-4; D: .; CDR3: CASNPGGDSQKKGKLFF; DNA: TGTGCCAGCAACCCGGGAGGAGACAGCCAAAAGAAAGGAAAACTGTTTTTT
V: TRBV5-1; size: .; J: TRBJ1-1; D: .; CDR3: CASSLEVNTEAFF; DNA: TGCGCCAGCAGCTTGGAGGTTAACACTGAAGCTTTCTTT
V: TRBV7-8; size: .; J: TRBJ1-3; D: .; CDR3: CASSLSQGPGNTIYF; DNA: TGTGCCAGCAGCTTAAGCCAGGGACCGGGAAACACCATATATTTT
V: TRBV5-1; size: .; J: TRBJ1-2; D: .; CDR3: CASSLGQNYGYTF; DNA: TGCGCCAGCAGCTTGGGACAGAACTATGGCTACACCTTC
V: TRBV19; size: few; J: TRBJ1-6; D: .; CDR3: CASSDRLGTSNSPLHF; DNA: TGTGCCAGTAGTGACCGACTTGGGACGTCCAATTCACCCCTCCACTTT
V: TRBV14; size: .; J: TRBJ2-7; D: .; CDR3: CASSRTGPTSYEQYF; DNA: TGTGCCAGCAGCCGAACAGGTCCCACCTCCTACGAGCAGTACTTC
V: TRBV5-6; size: .; J: TRBJ2-7; D: TRBD1; CDR3: CASSPGQGPYEQYF; DNA: TGTGCCAGCAGCCCAGGACAGGGACCTTACGAGCAGTACTTC
V: TRBV27; size: .; J: TRBJ1-5; D: .; CDR3: CASGWGHNQPQHF; DNA: TGTGCCAGCGGCTGGGGGCACAATCAGCCCCAGCATTTT
V: TRBV19; size: .; J: TRBJ2-7; D: .; CDR3: CASSFRVILGEQYF; DNA: TGTGCCAGTAGTTTCAGGGTTATTCTCGGCGAGCAGTACTTC
V: TRBV28; size: .; J: TRBJ1-4; D: .; CDR3: CASSFRNHEKLFF; DNA: TGTGCCAGCAGTTTTCGGAACCATGAAAAACTGTTTTTT
V: TRBV6-5; size: .; J: TRBJ1-2; D: TRBD1; CDR3: CASILRDRVNYGYTF; DNA: TGTGCCAGCATCCTGAGGGACAGGGTTAACTATGGCTACACCTTC
V: TRBV20-1; size: .; J: TRBJ2-7; D: .; CDR3: CSASEGGYEQYF; DNA: TGCAGTGCTAGTGAGGGGGGGTACGAGCAGTACTTC
V: TRBV6-2/TRBV6-3; size: .; J: TRBJ2-3; D: .; CDR3: CASSRAGTRTDTQYF; DNA: TGTGCCAGCAGTCGTGCCGGGACTCGCACAGATACGCAGTATTTT
V: TRBV15; size: .; J: TRBJ1-3; D: .; CDR3: CATSNPPWQNRGNTIYF; DNA: TGTGCCACCAGCAATCCCCCGTGGCAAAACAGGGGAAACACCATATATTTT
V: TRBV5-1; size: .; J: TRBJ1-5; D: .; CDR3: CASSPTAGNQPQHF; DNA: TGCGCCAGCAGTCCGACAGCAGGCAATCAGCCCCAGCATTTT
V: TRBV21-1; size: .; J: TRBJ2-1; D: .; CDR3: CASSKGWVNNEQFF; DNA: TGTGCCAGCAGCAAAGGATGGGTAAACAATGAGCAGTTCTTC
V: TRBV4-2; size: .; J: TRBJ1-5; D: TRBD1; CDR3: CASSQQGADNQPQHF; DNA: TGTGCCAGCAGCCAACAGGGGGCGGACAATCAGCCCCAGCATTTT
V: TRBV4-1; size: .; J: TRBJ2-1; D: TRBD2; CDR3: CASSRATSGLYNEQFF; DNA: TGCGCCAGCAGCCGGGCTACTAGCGGTCTTTACAATGAGCAGTTCTTC
V: TRBV19; size: .; J: TRBJ2-1; D: TRBD2; CDR3: CASTGRLYNEQFF; DNA: TGTGCCAGTACCGGGAGGTTGTACAATGAGCAGTTCTTC
V: TRBV18; size: .; J: TRBJ2-3; D: .; CDR3: CASSPSVKVISDTQYF; DNA: TGTGCCAGCTCACCTTCCGTGAAAGTGATCTCAGATACGCAGTATTTT
V: TRBV28; size: .; J: TRBJ2-1; D: .; CDR3: CASSLGNEQFF; DNA: TGTGCCAGCAGTTTAGGCAATGAGCAGTTCTTC
V: TRBV27; size: .; J: TRBJ1-1; D: TRBD1; CDR3: CASSPRQGMNTEAFF; DNA: TGTGCCAGCAGTCCACGACAGGGAATGAACACTGAAGCTTTCTTT
V: TRBV2; size: once; J: TRBJ1-1; D: TRBD1; CDR3: CASSSNRGTTEAFF; DNA: TGTGCCAGCAGCAGCAACAGGGGAACCACTGAAGCTTTCTTT
V: TRBV4-1; size: .; J: TRBJ2-3; D: TRBD2; CDR3: CASSHGLAGVFSTDTQYF; DNA: TGCGCCAGCAGCCACGGGCTAGCGGGAGTTTTTAGCACAGATACGCAGTATTTT
V: TRBV2; size: .; J: TRBJ2-1; D: TRBD2; CDR3: CASTRSREGRFEQFF; DNA: TGTGCCAGCACCAGGTCGAGGGAGGGCCGTTTTGAGCAGTTCTTC
V: TRBV24-1; size: .; J: TRBJ2-3; D: .; CDR3: CATSDPRGSERDTQYF; DNA: TGTGCCACCAGTGATCCCCGGGGTAGCGAGCGGGATACGCAGTATTTT
V: TRBV7-8; size: .; J: TRBJ1-1; D: TRBD1; CDR3: CASRDRGRITEAFF; DNA: TGTGCCAGCCGAGACAGGGGGCGGATCACTGAAGCTTTCTTT
V: TRBV18; size: .; J: TRBJ2-5; D: TRBD1; CDR3: CASSPGTGQETQYF; DNA: TGTGCCAGCTCACCGGGGACAGGCCAAGAGACCCAGTACTTC
V: TRBV19; size: .; J: TRBJ2-7; D: .; CDR3: CASSIGRAYEQYF; DNA: TGTGCCAGTAGTATAGGGAGGGCCTACGAGCAGTACTTC
V: TRBV6-5; size: .; J: TRBJ2-2; D: .; CDR3: CASSRQWANTGELFF; DNA: TGTGCCAGCAGTAGACAGTGGGCGAACACCGGGGAGCTGTTTTTT
V: TRBV7-8; size: .; J: TRBJ1-6; D: .; CDR3: CASSQRGRSNSPLHF; DNA: TGTGCCAGCAGTCAACGTGGACGGAGTAATTCACCCCTCCACTTT